This TCR beta chain was identified during a study of cytomegalovirus exposure and HLA in healthy donors. PCR employed 60 Vbeta and 13 Jbeta primers. Sequenced by immunoSEQ multiplex PCR; TCRdb stores in-frame clones only, minus some. The sample comprises under 250,000 clones, around 83% of which are singletons, and 0.2% to 0.25% rests with the top ten. Trimming cost V 6 bases and J 4 bases, with 7 bases left between them. The CDR3 is made up of 13 amino acids. Looked up from germline, CDR1 is SNHLY and CDR2 is FYNNEI. Overall study results and limits: A later analysis appeared to link common viral pathogens to several of the most significant clusters. The study flagged roughly 160 TCR beta chains as cytomegalovirus-associated. Later on, an analysis tied 15,000 to 20,000 TCR beta sequences to HLA alleles at 0.05 false discovery rate.

Concerning this clone itself: Its antigen is currently unknown.

The receptor was isolated from a girl under 10 years old in good health and CMV-seronegative. The V gene is TRBV2, the J gene TRBJ1-6, with no clear D. Material for sequencing was PBMCs. The CDR3 nucleotides read TGTGCCAGCAGAGCCGAATATAATTCACCCCTCCACTTT. Translated, it gives CASRAEYNSPLHF.